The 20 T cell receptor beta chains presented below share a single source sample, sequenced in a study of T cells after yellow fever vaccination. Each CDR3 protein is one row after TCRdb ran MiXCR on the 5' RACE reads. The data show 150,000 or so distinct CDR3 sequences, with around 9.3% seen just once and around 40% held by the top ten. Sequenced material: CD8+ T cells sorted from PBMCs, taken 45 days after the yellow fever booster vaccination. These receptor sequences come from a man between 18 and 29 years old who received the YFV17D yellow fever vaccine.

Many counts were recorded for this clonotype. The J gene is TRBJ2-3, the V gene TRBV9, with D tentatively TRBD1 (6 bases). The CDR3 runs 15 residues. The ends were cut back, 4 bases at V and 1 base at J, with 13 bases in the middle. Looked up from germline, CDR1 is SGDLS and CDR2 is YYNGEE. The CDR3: CASSSGAGGTDTQYF. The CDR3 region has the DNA TGTGCCAGCAGCTCAGGGGCCGGGGGCACAGATACGCAGTATTTT.

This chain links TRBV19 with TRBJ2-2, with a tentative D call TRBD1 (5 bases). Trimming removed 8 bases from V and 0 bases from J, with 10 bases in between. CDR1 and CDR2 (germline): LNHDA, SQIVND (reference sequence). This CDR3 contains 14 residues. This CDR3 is CASQGVPNTGELFF. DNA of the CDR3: TGTGCCAGTCAAGGGGTACCGAACACCGGGGAGCTGTTTTTT.

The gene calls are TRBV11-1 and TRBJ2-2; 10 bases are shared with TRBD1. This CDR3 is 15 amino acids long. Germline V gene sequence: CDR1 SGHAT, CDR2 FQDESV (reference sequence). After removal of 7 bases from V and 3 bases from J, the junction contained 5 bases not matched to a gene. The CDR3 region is CASNTGTGDTGELFF. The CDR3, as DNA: TGTGCCAGCAACACCGGGACAGGGGACACCGGGGAGCTGTTTTTT.

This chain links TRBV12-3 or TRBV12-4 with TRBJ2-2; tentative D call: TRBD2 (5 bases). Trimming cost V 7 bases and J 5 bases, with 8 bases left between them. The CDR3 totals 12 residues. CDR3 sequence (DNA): TGTGCCAGCACGGGGTCGACCGGGGAGCTGTTTTTT. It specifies CASTGSTGELFF.

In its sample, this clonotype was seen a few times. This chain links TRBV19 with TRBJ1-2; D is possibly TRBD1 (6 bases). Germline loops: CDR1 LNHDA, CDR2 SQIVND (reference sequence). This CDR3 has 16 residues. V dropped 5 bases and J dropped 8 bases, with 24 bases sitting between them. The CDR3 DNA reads TGTGCCAGTAGTTCCAACTTCGGACAGAGACCTTCGGGCTACACCTTC. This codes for CASSSNFGQRPSGYTF.

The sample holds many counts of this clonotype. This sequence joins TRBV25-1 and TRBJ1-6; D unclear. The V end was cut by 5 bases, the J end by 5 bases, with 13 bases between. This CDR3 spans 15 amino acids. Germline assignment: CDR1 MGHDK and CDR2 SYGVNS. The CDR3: CASSRSAKDNSPLHF. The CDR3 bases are TGTGCCAGCAGTCGGTCGGCTAAAGATAATTCACCCCTCCACTTT.

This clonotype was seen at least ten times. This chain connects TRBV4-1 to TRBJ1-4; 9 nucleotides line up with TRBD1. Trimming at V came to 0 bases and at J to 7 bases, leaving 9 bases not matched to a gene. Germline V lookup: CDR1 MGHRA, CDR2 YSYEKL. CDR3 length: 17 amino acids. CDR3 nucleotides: TGCGCCAGCAGCCAAGAGTCTCTACAGGGGGCGAGTGAAAAACTGTTTTTT. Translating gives CASSQESLQGASEKLFF.

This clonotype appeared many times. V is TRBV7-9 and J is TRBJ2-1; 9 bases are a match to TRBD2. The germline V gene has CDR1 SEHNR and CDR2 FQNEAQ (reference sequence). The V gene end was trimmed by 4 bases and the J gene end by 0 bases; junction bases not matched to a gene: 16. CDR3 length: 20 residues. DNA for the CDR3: TGTGCCAGCAGCTCCGGTCCCTTGGCGGGGGGGAGGAGCTCCTACAATGAGCAGTTCTTC. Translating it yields CASSSGPLAGGRSSYNEQFF.

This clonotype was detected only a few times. CDR3 protein: CASSQDRYTGELFF. The CDR3 DNA reads TGCGCCAGCAGCCAAGACCGGTACACCGGGGAGCTGTTTTTT. The chain uses TRBV4-1 and TRBJ2-2; D not resolved. The germline gives CDR1 MGHRA, CDR2 YSYEKL. This CDR3 region has 14 residues. Trimming removed 0 bases at V and 3 bases at J, with 5 bases between.

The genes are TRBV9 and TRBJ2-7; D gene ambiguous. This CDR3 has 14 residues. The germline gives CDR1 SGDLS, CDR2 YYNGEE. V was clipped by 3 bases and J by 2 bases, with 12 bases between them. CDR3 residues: CASSAGSGTYEQYF. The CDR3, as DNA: TGTGCCAGCAGCGCCGGTAGTGGAACCTACGAGCAGTACTTC.

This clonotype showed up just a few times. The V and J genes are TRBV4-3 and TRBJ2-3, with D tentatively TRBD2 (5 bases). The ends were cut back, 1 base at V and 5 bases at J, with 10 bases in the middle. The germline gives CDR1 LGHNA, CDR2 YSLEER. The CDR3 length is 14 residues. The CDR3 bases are TGCGCCAGCAGCCAAGGTGGCGGAGGAGATACGCAGTATTTT. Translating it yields CASSQGGGGDTQYF.

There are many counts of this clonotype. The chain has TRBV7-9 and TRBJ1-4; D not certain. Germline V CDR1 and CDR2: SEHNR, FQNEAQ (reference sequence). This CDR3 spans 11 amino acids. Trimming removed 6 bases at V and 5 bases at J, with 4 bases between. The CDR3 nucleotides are TGTGCCAGCAGTCTCAATGAAAAACTGTTTTTT. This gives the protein CASSLNEKLFF.

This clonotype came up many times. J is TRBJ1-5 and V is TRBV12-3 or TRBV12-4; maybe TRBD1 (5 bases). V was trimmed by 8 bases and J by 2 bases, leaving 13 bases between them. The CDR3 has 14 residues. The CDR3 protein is CASSQGLGNQPQHF. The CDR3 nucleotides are TGTGCCAGCTCCCAGGGCCTGGGCAATCAGCCCCAGCATTTT.

The CDR3 is CASSLTGSRTHEQFF. As DNA, the CDR3 is TGTGCCAGCAGCTTAACCGGGAGTAGGACTCATGAGCAGTTCTTC. The chain uses TRBV7-2 and TRBJ2-1, with D perhaps matching TRBD2 (6 bases). The CDR3 has 15 residues. Between the trimmed V and J ends, which lost 2 bases and 8 bases, there was a span of 16 bases. Germline V gene data show CDR1 as SGHTA and CDR2 as FQGNSA.

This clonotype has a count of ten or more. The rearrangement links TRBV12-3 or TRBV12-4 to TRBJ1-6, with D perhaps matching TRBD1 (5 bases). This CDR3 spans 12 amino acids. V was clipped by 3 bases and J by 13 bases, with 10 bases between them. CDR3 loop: CASSFRGHPLHF. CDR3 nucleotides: TGTGCCAGCAGTTTTAGGGGTCATCCCCTCCACTTT.

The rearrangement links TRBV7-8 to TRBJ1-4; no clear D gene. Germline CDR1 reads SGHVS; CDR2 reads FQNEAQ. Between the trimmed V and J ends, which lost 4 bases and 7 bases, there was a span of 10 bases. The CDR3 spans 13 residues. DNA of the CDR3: TGTGCCAGCAGCTCTGATAGCTTTGAAAAACTGTTTTTT. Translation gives CASSSDSFEKLFF.

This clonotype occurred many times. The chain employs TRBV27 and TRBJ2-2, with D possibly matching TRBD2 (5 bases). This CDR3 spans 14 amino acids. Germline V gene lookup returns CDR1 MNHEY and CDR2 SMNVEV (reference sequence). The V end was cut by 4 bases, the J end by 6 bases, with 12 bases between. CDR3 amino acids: CASSYEGASGELFF. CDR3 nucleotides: TGTGCCAGCAGTTACGAGGGCGCGTCCGGGGAGCTGTTTTTT.

The CDR3 reads CASSFRGTDTQYF. CDR3 nucleotide sequence: TGTGCCAGCAGTTTTCGGGGCACAGATACGCAGTATTTT. This chain links TRBV6-2 or TRBV6-3 with TRBJ2-3; no clear D gene. Looked up from germline, CDR1 is MNHEY and CDR2 is SVGEGT. Trimming cost V 4 bases and J 1 base, with 6 bases left between them. The CDR3 sequence is 13 residues long.

For the CDR3, the DNA is TGTGCCAGCAGCGAAACAGGGGGCCCCTACGAGCAGTACTTC. Amino acids: CASSETGGPYEQYF. The chain has TRBV9 and TRBJ2-7, with 9 nucleotides matching TRBD1. This CDR3 is 14 amino acids long. Germline CDR1 and CDR2: SGDLS and YYNGEE. Losses at the gene ends were 3 bases for V and 2 bases for J; bases not matched to a gene: 3.

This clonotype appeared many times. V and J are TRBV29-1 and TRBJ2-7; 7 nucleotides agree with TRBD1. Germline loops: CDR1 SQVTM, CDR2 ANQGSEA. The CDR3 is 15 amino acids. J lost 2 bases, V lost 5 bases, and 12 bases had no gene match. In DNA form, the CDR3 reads TGCAGCGTTTCCGGAGACAGGGACGAACCCTACGAGCAGTACTTC. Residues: CSVSGDRDEPYEQYF.